This paragraph covers one TCR beta chain sequence. Antigen: not known. The CDR3 totals 13 residues. Looked up from germline, CDR1 is SQVTM and CDR2 is ANQGSEA. With 4 bases clipped from V and 2 bases from J, the junction kept 1 base outside the gene matches. This sample is drawn from a study of response to subunit inactivated influenza vaccine. The study's findings and limits: After each seasonal influenza vaccination, few new T cells are recruited, the authors suggested.

Each CDR3 protein gets one entry after TCRdb re-called the RT-PCR reads with MiXCR. The repertoire holds 250,000 to 350,000 distinct CDR3 sequences, with roughly 22% as singletons. The source material was PBMCs from blood, sampled approximately 20 months after vaccination. The V call is TRBV29-1, the J call TRBJ1-5; 8 nucleotides match TRBD1. This clonotype was obtained from a man between 50 and 69 years old who received an inactivated influenza vaccine. The chain's CDR3 is CSVAGGGNQPQHF. The CDR3 nucleotides are TGCAGCGTTGCAGGGGGCGGCAATCAGCCCCAGCATTTT. The complete variable domain, with remaining parts taken from reference TRBV29-1 and TRBJ1-5, reads SAVISQKPSRDICQRGTSLTIQCQVDSQVTMMFWYRQQPGQSLTLIATANQGSEATYESGFVIDKFPISRPNLTFSTLTVSNMSPEDSSIYLCSVAGGGNQPQHFGDGTRLSIL.